This T cell receptor beta chain is drawn from a study of brain T cells in children with intractable seizures. Germline assignment: CDR1 MNHEY and CDR2 SMNVEV (reference sequence). The CDR3 has 15 amino acids. Unmatched junction bases numbered 12, after V lost 5 bases and J lost 8 bases. Generated by immunoSEQ multiplex PCR, the TCRdb table keeps only in-frame clones and is missing some. The sample yields roughly 80,000 clones, more than 75% seen once. The chain is built from TRBV27 and TRBJ1-5, with 7 bases matching TRBD1. The source of this sequence is a girl aged 2 to 10 with Rasmussen encephalitis and intractable seizures. Sample: peripheral blood, taken at surgery. CDR3 nucleotides: TGTGCCAGCAGTGCCCTAGACAGGGTTACTAAGCCCCAGCATTTT. It specifies CASSALDRVTKPQHF.